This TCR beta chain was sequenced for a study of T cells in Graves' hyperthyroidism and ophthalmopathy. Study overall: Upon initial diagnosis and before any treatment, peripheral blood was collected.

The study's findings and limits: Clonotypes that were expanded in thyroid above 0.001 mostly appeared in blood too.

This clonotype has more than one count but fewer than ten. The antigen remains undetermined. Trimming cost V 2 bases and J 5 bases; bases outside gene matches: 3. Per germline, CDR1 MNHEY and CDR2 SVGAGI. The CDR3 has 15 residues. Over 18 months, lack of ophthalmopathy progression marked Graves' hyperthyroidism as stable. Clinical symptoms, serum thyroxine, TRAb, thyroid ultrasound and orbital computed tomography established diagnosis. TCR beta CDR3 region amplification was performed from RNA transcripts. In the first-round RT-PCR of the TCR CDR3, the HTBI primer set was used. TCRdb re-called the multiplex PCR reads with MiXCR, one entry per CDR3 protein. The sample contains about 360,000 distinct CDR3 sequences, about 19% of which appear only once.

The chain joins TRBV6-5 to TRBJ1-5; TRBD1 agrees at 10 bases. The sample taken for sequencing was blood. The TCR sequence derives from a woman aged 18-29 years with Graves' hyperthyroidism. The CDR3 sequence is CASSYEDRGDQPQHF. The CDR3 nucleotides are TGTGCCAGCAGTTACGAGGACAGGGGGGATCAGCCCCAGCATTTT.